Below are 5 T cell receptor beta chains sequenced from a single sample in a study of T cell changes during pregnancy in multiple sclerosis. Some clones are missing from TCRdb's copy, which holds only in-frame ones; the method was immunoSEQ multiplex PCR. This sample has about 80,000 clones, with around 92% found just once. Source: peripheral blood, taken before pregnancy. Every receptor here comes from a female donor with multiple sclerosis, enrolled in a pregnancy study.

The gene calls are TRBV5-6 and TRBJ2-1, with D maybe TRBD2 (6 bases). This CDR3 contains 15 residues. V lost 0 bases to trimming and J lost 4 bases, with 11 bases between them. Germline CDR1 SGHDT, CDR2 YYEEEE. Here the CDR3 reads CASSLVSSGYNEQFF. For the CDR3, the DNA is TGTGCCAGCAGCTTGGTGTCGAGCGGGTACAATGAGCAGTTCTTC.

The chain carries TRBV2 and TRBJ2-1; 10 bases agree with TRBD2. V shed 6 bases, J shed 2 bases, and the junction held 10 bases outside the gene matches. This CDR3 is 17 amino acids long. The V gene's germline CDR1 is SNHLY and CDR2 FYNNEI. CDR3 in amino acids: CASSQTLAGVTYNEQFF. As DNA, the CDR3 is TGTGCCAGCAGCCAGACCCTAGCGGGAGTTACCTACAATGAGCAGTTCTTC.

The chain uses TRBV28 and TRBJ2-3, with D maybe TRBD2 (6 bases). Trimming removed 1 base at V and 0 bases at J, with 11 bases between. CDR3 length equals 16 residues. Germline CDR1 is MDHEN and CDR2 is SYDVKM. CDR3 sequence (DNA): TGTGCCAGCAGTTTATATAGCGGAAGGAGCACAGATACGCAGTATTTT. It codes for CASSLYSGRSTDTQYF.

CDR3 nucleotides: TGTGCCAGCAGTTTACTTGTCCCAGATACGCAGTATTTT. Amino acid sequence: CASSLLVPDTQYF. The chain is built from TRBV28 and TRBJ2-3, with no clear D. The V gene's germline CDR1 is MDHEN and CDR2 SYDVKM. Trimming took off 2 bases at V and 4 bases at J, with 7 bases between the two ends. The CDR3 sequence is 13 residues long.

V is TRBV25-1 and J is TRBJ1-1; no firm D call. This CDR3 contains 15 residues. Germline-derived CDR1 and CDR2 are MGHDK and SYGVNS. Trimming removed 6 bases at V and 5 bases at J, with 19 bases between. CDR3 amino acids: CASSPWASVSTEAFF. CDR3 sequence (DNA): TGTGCCAGCAGCCCATGGGCATCTGTTTCGACTGAAGCTTTCTTT. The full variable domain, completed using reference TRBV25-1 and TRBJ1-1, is EADIYQTPRYLVIGTGKKITLECSQTMGHDKMYWYQQDPGMELHLIHYSYGVNSTEKGDLSSESTVSRIRTEHFPLTLESARPSHTSQYLCASSPWASVSTEAFFGQGTRLTVV.